Listed below are T cell receptor beta chains from one sample, sequenced in a study of T cell responses to AZD1222 COVID-19 vaccine. Sequenced by immunoSEQ multiplex PCR; TCRdb stores in-frame clones only, minus some. The data show some 170,000 clones, about 89% seen once. This material consisted of peripheral blood, taken on day 0 of AZD1222 vaccination. The receptors shown here come from an adult in good health. Both conserved end residues are part of each CDR3. D genes are given only for firm matches. Where a row states a size, it is once, few, many or the class of an expanded clone; other rows omit it.

d_call	clone_size	cdr3_length	j_call	v_call	cdr3_aa	cdr3_nt
-	-	13	TRBJ1-6	TRBV30	CAWSSNYNSPLHF	TGTGCCTGGAGTTCCAACTATAATTCACCCCTCCACTTT
-	-	15	TRBJ2-1	TRBV18	CASSPRDGFNNEQFF	TGTGCCAGCTCACCACGTGACGGATTTAACAATGAGCAGTTCTTC
TRBD1	-	16	TRBJ1-6	TRBV6-2/TRBV6-3	CASSTGTGANNSPLHF	TGTGCCAGCAGCACCGGGACAGGGGCGAATAATTCACCCCTCCACTTT
-	-	15	TRBJ2-3	TRBV24-1	CATSDLRGATDTQYF	TGTGCCACCAGTGATTTGCGAGGGGCCACAGATACGCAGTATTTT
-	once	16	TRBJ1-3	TRBV4-2	CASSQAGEVAGNTIYF	TGTGCCAGCAGCCAAGCAGGGGAGGTCGCTGGAAACACCATATATTTT
-	-	16	TRBJ1-4	TRBV3-1/TRBV3-2	CASSQVPGSKNEKLFF	TGTGCCAGCAGCCAAGTTCCGGGCAGTAAAAATGAAAAACTGTTTTTT
TRBD1	-	17	TRBJ1-2	TRBV24-1	CATSDSRHSYRGNGYTF	TGTGCCACCAGTGATTCGAGACATTCATACAGGGGTAATGGCTACACCTTC
-	-	15	TRBJ2-1	TRBV19	CASSQDAGVNVEQFF	TGTGCCAGTAGTCAAGATGCAGGGGTAAATGTTGAGCAGTTCTTC
TRBD1	-	13	TRBJ1-4	TRBV7-9	CASSPRDREKLFF	TGTGCCAGCAGCCCCCGGGACAGGGAAAAACTGTTTTTT
-	-	14	TRBJ1-4	TRBV6-5	CASKTGRTSEKLFF	TGTGCCAGCAAAACCGGACGGACGAGTGAAAAACTGTTTTTT
-	-	15	TRBJ2-5	TRBV6-2/TRBV6-3	CASSYSRGQGETQYF	TGTGCCAGCAGTTACTCGCGGGGGCAAGGAGAGACCCAGTACTTC
TRBD1	-	14	TRBJ1-1	TRBV28	CASSSTGANTEAFF	TGTGCCAGCAGTTCTACAGGGGCGAACACTGAAGCTTTCTTT
-	-	13	TRBJ2-5	TRBV11-3	CASSPTPKGPQYF	TGTGCCAGCAGCCCAACTCCTAAAGGGCCCCAGTACTTC
TRBD1	-	15	TRBJ1-2	TRBV7-8	CASSLDDRAVGGYTF	TGTGCCAGCAGCTTAGACGACAGGGCAGTTGGGGGCTACACCTTC
TRBD1	-	14	TRBJ1-1	TRBV6-5	CASRAGTAHTEAFF	TGTGCCAGCCGAGCCGGGACAGCTCACACTGAAGCTTTCTTT
TRBD1	-	12	TRBJ1-2	TRBV24-1	CATSSTGDGYTF	TGTGCCACCAGCTCGACAGGGGATGGCTACACCTTC
-	few	16	TRBJ2-2	TRBV10-1	CASSESAGLNTGELFF	TGCGCCAGCAGTGAGTCGGCGGGTCTGAACACCGGGGAGCTGTTTTTT
TRBD1	-	14	TRBJ2-5	TRBV7-7	CASSLAGTGKTQYF	TGTGCTAGCAGCTTAGCCGGGACAGGGAAGACCCAGTACTTC
TRBD2	-	16	TRBJ2-3	TRBV12-5	CASGLNLAASTDTQYF	TGTGCTAGTGGTTTGAATCTAGCGGCTAGCACAGATACGCAGTATTTT
TRBD2	-	15	TRBJ2-3	TRBV18	CASTTTSGGPDTQYF	TGTGCCAGCACAACGACTAGCGGGGGACCGGATACGCAGTATTTT
-	-	14	TRBJ1-1	TRBV7-3	CASSLHPTGQKAFF	TGTGCCAGCAGTCTTCACCCGACAGGACAGAAGGCTTTCTTT
-	-	14	TRBJ2-7	TRBV18	CASSPLAVSYEQYF	TGTGCCAGCTCACCACTGGCAGTCTCCTACGAGCAGTACTTC
-	-	13	TRBJ2-2	TRBV28	CAIRTTNTGELFF	TGTGCCATCCGGACAACCAACACCGGGGAGCTGTTTTTT
-	-	12	TRBJ2-1	TRBV7-9	CASSLVGNEQFF	TGTGCCAGCAGCTTAGTTGGCAATGAGCAGTTCTTC
-	-	12	TRBJ1-2	TRBV19	CASTPGTLNYTF	TGTGCCAGTACCCCCGGGACACTAAACTACACCTTC
-	-	12	TRBJ2-1	TRBV2	CASSEGTDEQFF	TGTGCCAGCAGTGAAGGAACGGATGAGCAGTTCTTC
TRBD1	-	16	TRBJ1-6	TRBV7-8	CASSLAIPTGVSPLHF	TGTGCCAGCAGCTTAGCTATCCCGACAGGGGTCTCACCCCTCCACTTT
-	-	13	TRBJ2-5	TRBV12-3/TRBV12-4	CASTQGFSETQYF	TGTGCCAGCACTCAGGGGTTTTCGGAGACCCAGTACTTC
TRBD1	-	16	TRBJ1-5	TRBV19	CASSSTGTGINQPQHF	TGTGCCAGTAGTTCTACCGGGACAGGGATTAATCAGCCCCAGCATTTT
TRBD2	once	16	TRBJ2-3	TRBV29-1	CSVEGTSEYTTDTQYF	TGCAGCGTTGAAGGGACTAGCGAATACACCACAGATACGCAGTATTTT
TRBD1	-	14	TRBJ1-1	TRBV7-2	CASRRDRSNTEAFF	TGTGCCAGCAGAAGGGACAGGTCGAACACTGAAGCTTTCTTT
-	-	18	TRBJ1-2	TRBV18	CASSLRRDRLILTYGYTF	TGTGCCAGCTCACTACGACGAGACAGGTTGATATTAACGTATGGCTACACCTTC
TRBD2	-	14	TRBJ2-3	TRBV2	CASGTSGGSDTQYF	TGTGCCAGCGGGACTAGCGGGGGTTCAGATACGCAGTATTTT
-	-	15	TRBJ2-7	TRBV7-2	CASSLARGVHYEQYF	TGTGCCAGCAGCTTAGCAAGGGGCGTCCATTACGAGCAGTACTTC
-	few	13	TRBJ1-4	TRBV6-1	CASSEERGEKLFF	TGTGCCAGCAGTGAAGAGCGAGGGGAAAAACTGTTTTTT
TRBD2	-	17	TRBJ2-1	TRBV7-9	CASSLDHGGRAGNEQFF	TGTGCCAGCAGCTTAGATCACGGCGGGAGGGCGGGGAATGAGCAGTTCTTC
-	-	14	TRBJ2-7	TRBV11-3	CASSATDPPYEQYF	TGTGCCAGCAGCGCAACGGATCCTCCCTACGAGCAGTACTTC
-	-	11	TRBJ1-1	TRBV20-1	CSAFMGGRAFF	TGCAGTGCTTTTATGGGGGGGCGGGCTTTCTTT
-	few	14	TRBJ2-7	TRBV9	CASSSEGSSYEQYF	TGTGCCAGCAGCTCAGAGGGGTCCTCCTACGAGCAGTACTTC
-	-	13	TRBJ2-1	TRBV6-5	CASSRTSRASKFF	TGTGCCAGCAGTCGTACTAGTCGGGCAAGCAAGTTCTTC
-	-	13	TRBJ1-2	TRBV5-1	CASSIYGAQGYTF	TGCGCCAGCAGTATTTATGGGGCTCAAGGCTACACCTTC
-	-	20	TRBJ1-5	TRBV27	CASSPDVGRNGPRGNQPQHF	TGTGCCAGCAGCCCCGATGTGGGAAGAAACGGACCTAGGGGCAATCAGCCCCAGCATTTT
-	-	15	TRBJ1-4	TRBV7-9	CASSPEQASGEKLFF	TGTGCCAGCAGCCCGGAACAGGCTTCGGGTGAAAAACTGTTTTTT
-	-	16	TRBJ1-2	TRBV19	CASSAGPGSTNYGYTF	TGTGCCAGTAGTGCCGGTCCGGGCTCTACTAACTATGGCTACACCTTC
-	-	15	TRBJ1-3	TRBV6-6	CASSLEVISGNTIYF	TGTGCCAGCAGTTTAGAGGTTATCTCTGGAAACACCATATATTTT
-	-	14	TRBJ2-1	TRBV18	CASSPPRQYNEQFF	TGTGCCAGCTCACCACCGCGGCAGTACAATGAGCAGTTCTTC
TRBD1	-	13	TRBJ1-1	TRBV7-9	CASSRQGYTEAFF	TGTGCCAGCAGCAGACAGGGCTACACTGAAGCTTTCTTT
-	-	13	TRBJ1-1	TRBV29-1	CSVVVTVNTEAFF	TGCAGCGTTGTTGTCACCGTGAACACTGAAGCTTTCTTT